This entry features one T cell receptor beta chain sequence. This clone was detected only once. Which antigen it targets is not known. There are no base qualities to consult, and no much larger clone falls within one base. This sample also contains other DNA sequences that code for the same CDR3. This entry comes from a study of shared clonotypes between healthy human individuals (dated by TCRdb to 2020 to 2021). About the study as a whole: The cohort comprised two women and a few men aged 18 to 49 years. Between about 0.8 and 9 billion PBMCs per donor were obtained by leukapheresis. For each donor, three plates each were used for CD4 naive and CD4 memory, two plates were used for CD8 naive, and one plate was used for CD8 memory. To estimate repertoire size and how much clonotype sharing occurs between individuals, the study deeply sequenced the blood TCR repertoires of 4 to 6 healthy adults. To increase sequencing depth and limit assay-specific biases, different laboratories used diverse techniques to prepare libraries and sequence TCR repertoires.

On the study overall, not on this receptor specifically: Naive subsets generally had larger estimated clonotype richness than memory subsets. Sharing across a few donors was observed for about 5% of naive CD4, about 4% of naive CD8, roughly 2.3% of memory CD4, and around 0.4% of memory CD8 clonotypes. Even with the large sequencing depth, rarefaction of the sorted-subset datasets indicated that sequencing was incomplete. Sampling was limited to blood, and TCR repertoires in tissue likely differ from TCR repertoires in blood. Because the study included a small number of donors, the genetic and exposure-history diversity represented was limited. Based on pairwise subsampling, the degree of clonotype sharing among donors was expected to be affected by sequencing depth. Higher generation probabilities were observed for clonotypes shared by all four sorted-subset donors than for non-shared clonotypes.

TCR CDR3 regions were amplified from genomic DNA by multiplex PCR using the deep immunoSEQ assay. For each cell subset, the extracted genomic DNA was distributed evenly across all wells of several immunoSEQ 96-well plates, and each plate served as one replicate. Each replicate PCR for sorted subsets received around 200 ng genomic DNA, equal to around 32,000 T cell genomes. The purified libraries were quantified using a Qubit 3.0 fluorometer, sized with a Bioanalyzer 2100, and then quantified again using the KAPA Library Quantification kit. Every immunoSEQ 96-well plate was sequenced on a dedicated single-read 150-cycle Illumina NextSeq 550 flow cell. The original pipeline was this. Because only junctional sequences without quality scores were contained in the immunoSEQ output, filtering matching that applied to full-length reads could not be performed. Sequences were annotated with PyIR, a Python wrapper for IgBLAST v1.9, using IMGT germline references to assign V/J genes and CDR3. Reads with weak V/J assignments (E-value above 1e-6), missing CDR3, stop codons, out-of-frame junctions, or ambiguous translated residues were removed. V3J clonotypes were defined by identical inferred V gene, J gene, and CDR3 amino acid sequence. Percentage overlap between repertoires was computed as shared unique clonotypes divided by the size of the smaller repertoire. RTK rarefaction, the Chao1 estimator, and Recon v2.1 estimates of unobserved clonotypes were used to assess repertoire richness. Generation probabilities were computed with OLGA for all TCRbeta clonotypes obtained by the gDNA method from a few donors. Drawn from immuneACCESS, this table holds only the in-frame rearrangements with V and J called that TCRdb kept. Clones are partly lost; checked studies trace under half to an unresolved V gene and leave the rest unexplained. That table supplies the V and J calls and clone size; D and trimming were determined from the DNA. The sample table lists around 1.6 million clones, 95% to 99% of them with a count of one. The ten largest clones capture 0.45% of the sample.

Healthy HIV-negative adults with no recently reported acute infections or vaccinations were included as donors. Every donor was a Caucasian adult residing in Nashville, Tennessee, USA. CD4+ T cells were enriched through magnetic negative selection, after which naive cells were positively selected on CD45RA and the remaining negative fraction served as the memory subset. Blood was obtained by leukapheresis, after which PBMCs were separated by Ficoll-Histopaque density gradient centrifugation and cryopreserved in liquid nitrogen vapor phase. Analytical flow cytometry was used to check the purity and quantity of each magnetically sorted T cell population. From each sorted fraction, genomic DNA was isolated and quantified by UV absorbance on a Nanodrop 2000c. There are 13 amino acids in the CDR3, from cysteine to phenylalanine inclusive. Just CDR3 DNA is preserved here, 39 bases in frame from base 1. Relative to germline, V is 0 bases shorter and J is 6 bases shorter, with 5 bases between their ends. Looking up the germline V gene (reference sequence) yields CDR1 LNHNV and CDR2 YYDKDF.

Sequencing was done on a sample of naive CD4+ T cells sorted from blood. The sample's cell subset or site label is to be understood as: CD45RA+ positively selected. The sequence was obtained from a man younger than 40 in good health. The chain joins TRBV15 to TRBJ2-2; no D segment can be confidently identified. The DNA is as follows: TGTGCCACCAGCAGAGATCTTCCCGGGGAGCTGTTTTTT. This encodes CATSRDLPGELFF.